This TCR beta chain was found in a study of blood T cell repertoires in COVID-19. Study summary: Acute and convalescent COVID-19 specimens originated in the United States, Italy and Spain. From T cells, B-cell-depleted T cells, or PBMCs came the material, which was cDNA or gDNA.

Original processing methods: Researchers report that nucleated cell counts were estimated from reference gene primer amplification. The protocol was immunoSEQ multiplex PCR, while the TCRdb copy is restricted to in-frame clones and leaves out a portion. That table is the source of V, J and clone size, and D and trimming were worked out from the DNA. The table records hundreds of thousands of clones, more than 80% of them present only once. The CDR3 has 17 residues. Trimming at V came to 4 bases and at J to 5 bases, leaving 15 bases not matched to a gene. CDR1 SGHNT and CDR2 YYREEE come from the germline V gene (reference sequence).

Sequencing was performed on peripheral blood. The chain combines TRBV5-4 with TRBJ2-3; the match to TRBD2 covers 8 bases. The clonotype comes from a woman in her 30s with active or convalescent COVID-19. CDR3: CASSQKEPGLEIDTQYF. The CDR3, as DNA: TGTGCCAGCAGCCAAAAAGAACCGGGACTAGAGATAGATACGCAGTATTTT. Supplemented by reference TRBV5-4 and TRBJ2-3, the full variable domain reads ETGVTQSPTHLIKTRGQQVTLRCSSQSGHNTVSWYQQALGQGPQFIFQYYREEENGRGNFPPRFSGLQFPNYSSELNVNALELDDSALYLCASSQKEPGLEIDTQYFGPGTRLTVL.